This TCR beta chain appears in the sequencing data of a study of cytomegalovirus exposure and HLA in healthy donors. TCRdb keeps only in-frame clones here, not all; method: immunoSEQ multiplex PCR. The repertoire holds over 110,000 clones, with more than 85% as singletons. Germline trimming cut 4 bases from V and 1 base from J; bases unmatched to any gene: 8. CDR1 and CDR2 from the germline V gene are SGDLS and YYNGEE. This CDR3 has 15 residues. The sequence was collected from a man between 18 and 35 years old in good health and CMV-seropositive. The chain employs TRBV9 and TRBJ2-7; 7 positions agree with TRBD2. Sequenced: PBMCs. CDR3 DNA: TGTGCCAGCAGCCCCGCCGGACTAGTTTCCTACGAGCAGTACTTC. This encodes CASSPAGLVSYEQYF.